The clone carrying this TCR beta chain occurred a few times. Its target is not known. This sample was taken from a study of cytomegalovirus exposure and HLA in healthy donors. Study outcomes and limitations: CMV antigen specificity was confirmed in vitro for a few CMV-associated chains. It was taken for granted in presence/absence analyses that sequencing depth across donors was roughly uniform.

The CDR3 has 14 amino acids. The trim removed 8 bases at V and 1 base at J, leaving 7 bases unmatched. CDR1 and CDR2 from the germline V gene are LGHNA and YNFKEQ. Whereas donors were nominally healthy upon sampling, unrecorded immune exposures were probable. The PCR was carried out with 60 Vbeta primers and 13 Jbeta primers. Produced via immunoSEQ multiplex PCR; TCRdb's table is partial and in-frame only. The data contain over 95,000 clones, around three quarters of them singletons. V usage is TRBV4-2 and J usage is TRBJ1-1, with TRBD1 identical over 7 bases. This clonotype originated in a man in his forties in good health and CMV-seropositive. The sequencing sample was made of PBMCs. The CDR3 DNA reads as TGTGCCAGCGGACAGGCTCGGCGGAACACTGAAGCTTTCTTT. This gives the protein CASGQARRNTEAFF.